Listed below are T cell receptor beta chains from one sample, sequenced in a study of cytomegalovirus exposure and HLA in healthy donors. Profiled with immunoSEQ multiplex PCR; TCRdb holds only in-frame clones, not every one. Among 250,000 to 300,000 clones listed, approximately 91% were seen once. The sample was PBMCs. The receptor set was obtained from a girl aged 2-10 years in good health and CMV-seronegative. The CDR3 runs from the conserved cysteine through the conserved F or W. The order of the fields is clone size, V gene, J gene, D gene, CDR3 protein, CDR3 DNA. D genes are given only for firm matches. Size values are once, few and many counts, or a class for expanded clones, and some rows have none.

once	TRBV5-1	TRBJ2-1	-	CASSSRQADNEQFF	TGCGCCAGCAGCTCCCGACAGGCCGACAATGAGCAGTTCTTC
few	TRBV30	TRBJ1-2	TRBD1	CAWSPGQRYGYTF	TGTGCCTGGAGTCCGGGACAGCGGTATGGCTACACCTTC
-	TRBV28	TRBJ2-7	-	CASSSPTRDTGYEQYF	TGTGCCAGCAGTTCACCGACCCGGGACACAGGGTACGAGCAGTACTTC
-	TRBV6-5	TRBJ2-7	-	CASRTTFDEQYF	TGTGCCAGCAGAACCACTTTCGACGAGCAGTACTTC
-	TRBV19	TRBJ1-6	-	CASRLGRGFSPLHF	TGTGCCAGTAGGCTCGGCAGGGGATTTTCACCCCTCCACTTT
-	TRBV13	TRBJ2-7	-	CASSFLGQIQTLDYEQYF	TGTGCCAGCAGCTTTCTCGGACAGATTCAGACCCTTGACTACGAGCAGTACTTC
-	TRBV14	TRBJ2-3	-	CASSQDRTDTQYF	TGTGCCAGCAGCCAAGACAGGACAGATACGCAGTATTTT
-	TRBV5-4	TRBJ2-7	TRBD1	CASSLGQGAYEQYF	TGTGCCAGCAGCTTGGGACAGGGGGCTTACGAGCAGTACTTC
once	TRBV6-1	TRBJ2-5	-	CASRGGQETQYF	TGTGCCAGCAGGGGGGGACAAGAGACCCAGTACTTC
-	TRBV6-6	TRBJ2-5	-	CASSPERQADQYF	TGTGCCAGCAGTCCCGAACGACAGGCCGACCAGTACTTC
few	TRBV7-9	TRBJ2-5	TRBD2	CASSLAGRETQYF	TGTGCCAGCAGCTTGGCCGGGAGGGAGACCCAGTACTTC
few	TRBV6-6	TRBJ1-1	-	CASSYPRNTEAFF	TGTGCCAGCAGTTACCCCCGTAACACTGAAGCTTTCTTT
-	TRBV2	TRBJ1-2	-	CASVDRSSYTF	TGTGCCAGCGTCGACAGGAGCAGCTACACCTTC
-	TRBV11-2	TRBJ1-1	-	CASSLVRGTEAFF	TGTGCCAGCAGCTTAGTAAGGGGCACTGAAGCTTTCTTT
-	TRBV13	TRBJ2-7	TRBD2	CASSASGRAGYEQYF	TGTGCCAGCAGCGCTAGCGGGAGGGCCGGCTACGAGCAGTACTTC
-	TRBV5-1	TRBJ1-2	-	CASSLGGNGYTF	TGCGCCAGCAGCTTGGGAGGGAATGGCTACACCTTC
-	TRBV5-1	TRBJ2-1	-	CASSYLFGGNSYNEQFF	TGCGCCAGCAGCTACCTCTTTGGGGGGAACTCCTACAATGAGCAGTTCTTC
-	TRBV9	TRBJ2-1	TRBD2	CASSSRTSGGLSYNEQFF	TGTGCCAGCAGCTCGAGGACTAGCGGGGGGCTAAGCTACAATGAGCAGTTCTTC
-	TRBV27	TRBJ2-5	-	CASSLSVSGETQYF	TGTGCCAGCAGTTTATCGGTTTCAGGAGAGACCCAGTACTTC
-	TRBV4-2	TRBJ2-1	TRBD2	CASSQEKGSGDYNEQFF	TGTGCCAGCAGCCAAGAGAAGGGTAGCGGGGACTACAATGAGCAGTTCTTC
-	TRBV19	TRBJ2-1	TRBD2	CASSLSGGAVNEQFF	TGTGCCAGTAGCCTAAGCGGGGGGGCCGTTAATGAGCAGTTCTTC
-	TRBV27	TRBJ1-1	-	CASRDLRYTEAFF	TGTGCCAGCAGGGACTTGAGGTACACTGAAGCTTTCTTT
-	TRBV7-8	TRBJ2-1	-	CASSTQTGNEQFF	TGTGCCAGCAGCACACAAACCGGGAATGAGCAGTTCTTC